These 9 T cell receptor beta chains were sequenced from one sample in a study of T cell repertoires in cytomegalovirus infection. TCRdb called the reads again in MiXCR, with one record for every CDR3 protein. The sample lists fewer than 300,000 distinct CDR3 sequences; about 25% were seen once. Sequenced input: PBMCs. Receptors were obtained from a human donor in good health (CMV status not recorded). Some clones in this sample may be carry-over from other donors' samples.

This sequence joins TRBV25-1 and TRBJ2-7, with 7 bases identical to TRBD1. This CDR3 has 13 residues. CDR1 and CDR2 from the germline V gene are MGHDK and SYGVNS. After removal of 7 bases from V and 4 bases from J, the junction contained 7 bases not matched to a gene. The CDR3 spells CASTHRGKYEQYF. The CDR3 bases are TGTGCCAGCACCCACAGGGGTAAATACGAGCAGTACTTC.

The rearrangement uses TRBV7-6 and TRBJ2-1; 7 bases are a match to TRBD1. Trimming removed 5 bases from V and 0 bases from J; junction bases left unmatched: 7. The germline V gene has CDR1 SGHVS and CDR2 FNYEAQ. This CDR3 spans 16 amino acids. CDR3 bases: TGTGCCAGCAGCCTAACAGGGGCCAACTCCTACAATGAGCAGTTCTTC. It encodes CASSLTGANSYNEQFF. The full variable domain, rest sourced from reference TRBV7-6 and TRBJ2-1, is GAGVSQSPRYKVTKRGQDVALRCDPISGHVSLYWYRQALGQGPEFLTYFNYEAQQDKSGLPNDRFSAERPEGSISTLTIQRTEQRDSAMYRCASSLTGANSYNEQFFGPGTRLTVL.

J is TRBJ2-7 and V is TRBV30; TRBD1 might be the D (5 bases). V shed 3 bases and J shed 2 bases, with 14 bases lying between them. This CDR3 is 14 amino acids long. Germline V gene sequence: CDR1 GTSNPN, CDR2 SVGIG (reference sequence). The CDR3 protein is CAWSLTGPTYEQYF. Written as DNA, the CDR3 is TGTGCCTGGAGCTTAACAGGTCCCACCTACGAGCAGTACTTC.

This clonotype was recorded many times. DNA of the CDR3: TGTGCCAGCAGTCTCGGACTAGCGGGACCCACAGATACGCAGTATTTT. Encoded protein: CASSLGLAGPTDTQYF. V is TRBV28 and J is TRBJ2-3, with TRBD2 matching 12 bases. The CDR3 runs 16 residues. The V and J ends lost 5 bases and 2 bases, in that order; junction bases with no gene match: 5. Germline CDR1 reads MDHEN; CDR2 reads SYDVKM.

The table lists this clonotype with many counts. The rearrangement joins TRBV7-2 to TRBJ2-7; 8 bases fit TRBD2. V dropped 0 bases and J dropped 3; count of bases not matched to a gene: 1. Germline CDR1 is SGHTA and CDR2 is FQGNSA. The CDR3 spans 14 residues. The CDR3 reads CASSLAAGDYEQYF. The CDR3, as DNA: TGTGCCAGCAGCTTAGCAGCGGGGGACTACGAGCAGTACTTC.

This clonotype occurred many times. J is TRBJ1-3 and V is TRBV28, with D maybe TRBD1 (5 bases). This CDR3 has 18 residues. Trimming cost V 7 bases and J 4 bases, with 26 bases left between them. CDR1 is MDHEN and CDR2 is SYDVKM in the germline V gene. This chain's CDR3 is CASIGGGREPTSGNTIYF. In DNA, the CDR3 is TGTGCCAGCATCGGGGGAGGACGGGAACCGACGTCCGGAAACACCATATATTTT.

This clonotype was recorded at least ten times. J is TRBJ1-6 and V is TRBV7-9; D is unclear. This CDR3 contains 14 residues. Deletions cut 2 bases from V and 5 bases from J, with 7 bases between. Germline CDR1 SEHNR, CDR2 FQNEAQ (reference sequence). The CDR3 DNA reads as TGTGCCAGCAGCTTAAGGGAGAATAATTCACCCCTCCACTTT. Translation: CASSLRENNSPLHF. The variable domain in full, completed from reference TRBV7-9 and TRBJ1-6, reads DTGVSQNPRHKITKRGQNVTFRCDPISEHNRLYWYRQTLGQGPEFLTYFQNEAQLEKSRLLSDRFSAERPKGSFSTLEIQRTEQGDSAMYLCASSLRENNSPLHFGNGTRLTVT.

The chain links TRBV4-1 to TRBJ2-3; the D gene is possibly TRBD2 (6 bases). The V end lost 4 bases, the J end lost 1 base, and 12 bases lay between the germline ends. Germline CDR1 MGHRA, CDR2 YSYEKL. CDR3 length equals 15 residues. CDR3 DNA sequence: TGCGCCAGCAGCCGGATCGGGGAGGGCACAGATACGCAGTATTTT. Translated: CASSRIGEGTDTQYF.

This chain joins TRBV7-9 and TRBJ1-2; 9 bases align to TRBD1. The junction had 10 bases not matched to a gene; V was cut back by 4 bases and J by 4 bases. The CDR3 is 16 residues long. Germline values: CDR1 SEHNR, CDR2 FQNEAQ (reference sequence). CDR3 nucleotide sequence: TGTGCCAGCAGCTCCATTGACAGGGGGGGACTCTATGGCTACACCTTC. Its protein product is CASSSIDRGGLYGYTF.